The 2 T cell receptor beta chains below come from one sample, sequenced in a study of regulatory T cells in long-lasting Graves disease. Time point: newly diagnosed GD, antithyroid drugs for less than 3 months. Extracted RNA from PBMCs served as the source of the TCR library. Assembly of TCR beta libraries relied on iRepertoire HTBI primers together with Arm-PCR of CDR3 regions. MiXCR was run by TCRdb on the multiplex PCR reads, yielding one entry per CDR3 protein. The sample carries fewer than 350,000 distinct CDR3 sequences, roughly 18% recorded once. The source material was peripheral blood mononuclear cells (PBMCs), sampled at new diagnosis, from a patient treated with antithyroid drugs. The source of these receptors is a female donor with Graves disease.

This clonotype was picked up many times. V usage is TRBV12-3 or TRBV12-4 and J usage is TRBJ1-5; 7 bases are shared with TRBD1. The V gene end was trimmed by 2 bases and the J gene end by 7 bases; junction bases not matched to a gene: 2. This CDR3 is 13 amino acids long. CDR3 sequence reads: CASSLNRGQPQHF. CDR3 nucleotide sequence: TGTGCCAGCAGTTTAAACAGGGGACAGCCCCAGCATTTT.

This chain joins TRBV27 and TRBJ2-7; 7 nucleotides align to TRBD1. This CDR3 has 15 residues. Germline CDR1 MNHEY, CDR2 SMNVEV (reference sequence). After removal of 10 bases from V and 1 base from J, the junction contained 13 bases not matched to a gene. The CDR3 nucleotides are TGTGCCAACGGGGTCACAGGGGCTTCATCCTACGAGCAGTACTTC. Its translation: CANGVTGASSYEQYF.